One sample yielded the 9 T cell receptor beta chains listed below, sequenced in a study of blood T cell repertoires in COVID-19. TCRdb's copy holds only in-frame clones and misses some; the assay was immunoSEQ multiplex PCR. The sample carries around 71,000 clones, about 80% recorded once. Material: peripheral blood. The receptors stem from a man aged 30 to 39 with COVID-19, enrolled during active disease.

V and J are TRBV19 and TRBJ1-2; 7 positions match TRBD1. The CDR3 is made up of 14 amino acids. Trimming took 7 bases from V and 4 from J; bases not matched to a gene: 9. Germline V gene lookup returns CDR1 LNHDA and CDR2 SQIVND (reference sequence). CDR3 coding DNA: TGTGCCAGTACCGGCGGACAGGTTCCCTATGGCTACACCTTC. Translation: CASTGGQVPYGYTF.

The chain links TRBV19 to TRBJ2-5, with TRBD2 identical over 11 bases. This CDR3 spans 14 amino acids. The junction had 6 bases not matched to a gene; V was cut back by 8 bases and J by 4 bases. Germline V gene data show CDR1 as LNHDA and CDR2 as SQIVND (reference sequence). The CDR3 nucleotides read TGTGCCAGTGATACCGGGACTAGCGGAGAGACCCAGTACTTC. This codes for CASDTGTSGETQYF.

The chain carries TRBV4-1 and TRBJ2-7; D perhaps matches TRBD2 (5 bases). Trimming pared 5 bases from V and 1 base from J, leaving 12 bases between. CDR1 and CDR2 from the germline V gene are MGHRA and YSYEKL. The CDR3 spans 14 residues. CDR3 amino acids: CASSGLSGSYEQYF. The CDR3 DNA is TGCGCCAGCAGCGGACTGTCCGGGTCCTACGAGCAGTACTTC.

This clone came up once. The CDR3 DNA reads as TGTGCCAGCAGCTTTCAGGGGGCAGGTGAAAAACTGTTTTTT. This translates into CASSFQGAGEKLFF. The rearrangement uses TRBV7-2 and TRBJ1-4; 8 bases line up with TRBD1. The germline V gene encodes CDR1 SGHTA and CDR2 FQGNSA. The CDR3 contains 14 residues. V was pared by 3 bases and J by 7 bases, with 4 bases of the junction left unmatched.

The chain employs TRBV4-3 and TRBJ2-2, with a weak D call TRBD2 (6 bases). This CDR3 is 16 amino acids long. Germline V lookup: CDR1 LGHNA, CDR2 YSLEER. The V end lost 0 bases, the J end lost 6 bases, and 14 bases lay between the germline ends. Here the CDR3 reads CASSQDVAAVAGELFF. The CDR3 coding sequence is TGCGCCAGCAGCCAAGATGTAGCGGCAGTGGCCGGGGAGCTGTTTTTT.

The chain has TRBV10-3 and TRBJ2-2, with TRBD2 matching over 11 bases. Germline CDR1 and CDR2: ENHRY and SYGVKD. Trimming cost V 10 bases and J 7 bases; bases outside gene matches: 8. This CDR3 region has 14 residues. The CDR3 reads CATMTSGIIGELFF. The CDR3, as DNA: TGTGCCACGATGACTAGCGGGATTATCGGGGAGCTGTTTTTT.

This clone was counted a few times. The chain uses TRBV27 and TRBJ2-3; 9 nucleotides line up with TRBD2. This CDR3 has 15 residues. With 6 bases clipped from V and 5 bases from J, the junction kept 9 bases outside the gene matches. Germline CDR1 is MNHEY and CDR2 is SMNVEV (reference sequence). CDR3 DNA sequence: TGTGCCAGCAGCGAGTTAGCGGGAGTGGAAGATACGCAGTATTTT. This sequence encodes CASSELAGVEDTQYF.

The V and J genes are TRBV9 and TRBJ1-1; TRBD1 is a possible D gene (5 bases). V dropped 4 bases and J dropped 8 bases, with 12 bases sitting between them. The V gene's germline CDR1 is SGDLS and CDR2 YYNGEE. The CDR3 loop spans 12 amino acids. For the CDR3, the DNA is TGTGCCAGCAGCTCTTGGGGCAGAGAAGCTTTCTTT. Its protein product is CASSSWGREAFF.

This sequence joins TRBV7-8 and TRBJ1-2, with D maybe TRBD1 (6 bases). V shed 6 bases and J shed 2 bases, with 16 bases lying between them. The CDR3 is 15 amino acids. Germline V CDR1 and CDR2: SGHVS, FQNEAQ. For the CDR3, the DNA is TGTGCCAGCAGACATAAGCAAGGGGGAAACTATGGCTACACCTTC. Residues: CASRHKQGGNYGYTF.